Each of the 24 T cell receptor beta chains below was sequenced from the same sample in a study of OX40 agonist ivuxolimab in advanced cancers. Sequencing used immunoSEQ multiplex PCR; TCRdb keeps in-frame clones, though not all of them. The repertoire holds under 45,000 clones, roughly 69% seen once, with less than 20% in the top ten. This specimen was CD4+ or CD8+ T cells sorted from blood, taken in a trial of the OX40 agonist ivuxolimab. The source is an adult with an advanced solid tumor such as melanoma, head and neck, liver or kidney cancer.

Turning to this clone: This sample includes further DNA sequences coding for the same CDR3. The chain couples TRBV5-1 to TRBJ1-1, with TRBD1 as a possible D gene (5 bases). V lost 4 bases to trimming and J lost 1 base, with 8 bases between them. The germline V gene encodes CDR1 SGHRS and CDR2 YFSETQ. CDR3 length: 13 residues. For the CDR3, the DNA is TGCGCCAGCAGCCCCGGACAGAACACTGAAGCTTTCTTT. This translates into CASSPGQNTEAFF. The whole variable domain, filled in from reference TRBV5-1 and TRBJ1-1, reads KAGVTQTPRYLIKTRGQQVTLSCSPISGHRSVSWYQQTPGQGLQFLFEYFSETQRNKGNFPGRFSGRQFSNSRSEMNVSTLELGDSALYLCASSPGQNTEAFFGQGTRLTVV.

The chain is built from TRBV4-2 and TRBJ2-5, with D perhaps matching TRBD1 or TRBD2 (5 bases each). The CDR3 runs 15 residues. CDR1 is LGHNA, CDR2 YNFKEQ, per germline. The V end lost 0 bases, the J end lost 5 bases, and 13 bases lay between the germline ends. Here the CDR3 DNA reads TGTGCCAGCAGCCAAGATGAGGGGCCGAGCGAGACCCAGTACTTC. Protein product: CASSQDEGPSETQYF.

CDR3 DNA: TGTGCCAGCAGTGAGGGGGGGTTTGATTCACCCCTCCACTTT. It translates to CASSEGGFDSPLHF. V gene TRBV6-1 combines with J gene TRBJ1-6; weak D call: TRBD1 (5 bases). The germline V gene has CDR1 MNHNS and CDR2 SASEGT. V was pared by 3 bases and J by 8 bases, with 11 bases between. The CDR3 consists of 14 residues.

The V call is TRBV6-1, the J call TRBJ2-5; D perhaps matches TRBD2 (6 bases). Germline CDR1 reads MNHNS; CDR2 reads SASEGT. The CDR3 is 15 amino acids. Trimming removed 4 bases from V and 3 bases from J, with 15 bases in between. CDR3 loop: CASSAFGGTEETQYF. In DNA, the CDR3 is TGTGCCAGCAGTGCTTTCGGGGGAACCGAAGAGACCCAGTACTTC.

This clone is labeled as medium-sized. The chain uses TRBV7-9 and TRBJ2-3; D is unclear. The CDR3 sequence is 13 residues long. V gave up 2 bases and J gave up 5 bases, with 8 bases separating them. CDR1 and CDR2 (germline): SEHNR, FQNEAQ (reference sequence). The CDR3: CASSLLMQDTQYF. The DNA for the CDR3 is TGTGCCAGCAGCTTATTAATGCAAGATACGCAGTATTTT.

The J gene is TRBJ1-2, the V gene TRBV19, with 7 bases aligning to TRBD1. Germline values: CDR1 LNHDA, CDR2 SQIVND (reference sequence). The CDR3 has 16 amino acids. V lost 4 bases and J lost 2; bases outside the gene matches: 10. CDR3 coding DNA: TGTGCCAGTAGTACAGGGGGATTATTAGCGAACTATGGCTACACCTTC. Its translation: CASSTGGLLANYGYTF.

CDR3 nucleotide sequence: TGCGCCAGCAGCCAAGGCAGGGGCGCGGGCAATCAGCCCCAGCATTTT. Translating gives CASSQGRGAGNQPQHF. This rearrangement joins TRBV4-1 to TRBJ1-5; perhaps TRBD1 as D (6 bases). The CDR3 runs to 16 residues. CDR1 is MGHRA and CDR2 is YSYEKL in the germline V gene. Trimming left V 1 base short and J 2 bases short, with 12 bases between.

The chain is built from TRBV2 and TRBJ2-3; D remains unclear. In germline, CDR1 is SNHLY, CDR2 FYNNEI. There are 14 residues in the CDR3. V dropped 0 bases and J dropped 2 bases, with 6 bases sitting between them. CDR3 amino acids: CASSEALTTDTQYF. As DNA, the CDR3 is TGTGCCAGCAGTGAAGCGCTTACCACAGATACGCAGTATTTT. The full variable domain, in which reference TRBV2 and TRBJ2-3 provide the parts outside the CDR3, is EPEVTQTPSHQVTQMGQEVILRCVPISNHLYFYWYRQILGQKVEFLVSFYNNEISEKSEIFDDQFSVERPDGSNFTLKIRSTKLEDSAMYFCASSEALTTDTQYFGPGTRLTVL.

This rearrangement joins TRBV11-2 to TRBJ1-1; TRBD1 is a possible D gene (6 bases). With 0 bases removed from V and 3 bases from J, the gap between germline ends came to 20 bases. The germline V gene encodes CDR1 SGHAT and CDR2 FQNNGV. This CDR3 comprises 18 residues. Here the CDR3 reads CASSLDSGFGAGDTEAFF. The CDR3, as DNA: TGTGCCAGCAGCTTAGACTCCGGGTTTGGGGCAGGGGACACTGAAGCTTTCTTT. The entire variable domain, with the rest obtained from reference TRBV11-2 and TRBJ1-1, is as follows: EAGVAQSPRYKIIEKRQSVAFWCNPISGHATLYWYQQILGQGPKLLIQFQNNGVVDDSQLPKDRFSAERLKGVDSTLKIQPAKLEDSAVYLCASSLDSGFGAGDTEAFFGQGTRLTVV.

CDR3: CASSPPWRDRGSNYGYTF. The CDR3 region has the DNA TGTGCCAGCTCACCACCGTGGCGGGACAGGGGTTCTAACTATGGCTACACCTTC. This chain joins TRBV18 and TRBJ1-2; the match to TRBD1 covers 10 bases. Germline V lookup: CDR1 KGHSH, CDR2 LQKENI. The CDR3 runs to 18 residues. Trimming took 0 bases from V and 0 from J; bases not matched to a gene: 7.

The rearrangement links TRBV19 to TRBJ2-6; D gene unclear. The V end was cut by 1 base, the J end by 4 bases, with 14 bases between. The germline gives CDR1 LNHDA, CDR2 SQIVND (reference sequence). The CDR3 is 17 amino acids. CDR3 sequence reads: CASSIADTWAGANVLTF. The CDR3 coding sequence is TGTGCCAGTAGTATAGCCGACACCTGGGCAGGGGCCAACGTCCTGACTTTC.

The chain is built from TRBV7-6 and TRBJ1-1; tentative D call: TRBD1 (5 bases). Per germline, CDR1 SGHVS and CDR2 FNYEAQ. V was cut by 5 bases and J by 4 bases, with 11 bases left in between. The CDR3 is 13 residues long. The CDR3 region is CASSLQEATEAFF. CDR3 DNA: TGTGCCAGCAGCCTACAGGAGGCCACTGAAGCTTTCTTT.

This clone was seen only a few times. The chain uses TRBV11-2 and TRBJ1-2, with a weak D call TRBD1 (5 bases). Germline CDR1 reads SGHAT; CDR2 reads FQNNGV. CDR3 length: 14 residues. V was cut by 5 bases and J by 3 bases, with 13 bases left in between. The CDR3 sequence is CASSGIGRDYGYTF. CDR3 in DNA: TGTGCCAGCAGCGGGATAGGCAGGGACTATGGCTACACCTTC.

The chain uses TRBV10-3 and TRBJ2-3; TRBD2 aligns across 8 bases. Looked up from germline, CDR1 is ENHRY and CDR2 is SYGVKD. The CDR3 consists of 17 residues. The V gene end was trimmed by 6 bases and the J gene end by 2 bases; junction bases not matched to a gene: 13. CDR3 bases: TGTGCCATCAGACCGTCGGCTAGCGGGTCAAACACAGATACGCAGTATTTT. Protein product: CAIRPSASGSNTDTQYF.

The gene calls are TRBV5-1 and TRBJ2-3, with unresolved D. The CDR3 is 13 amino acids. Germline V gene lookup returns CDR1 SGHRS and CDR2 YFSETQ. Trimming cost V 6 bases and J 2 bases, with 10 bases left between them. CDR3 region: CASIDRLTDTQYF. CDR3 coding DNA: TGCGCCAGCATAGACCGGCTCACAGATACGCAGTATTTT.

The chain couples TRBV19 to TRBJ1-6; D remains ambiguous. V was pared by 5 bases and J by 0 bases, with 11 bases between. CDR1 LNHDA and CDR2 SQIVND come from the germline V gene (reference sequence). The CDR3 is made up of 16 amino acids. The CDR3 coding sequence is TGTGCCAGTAGTCTAGTGCTGAGCTCCTATAATTCACCCCTCCACTTT. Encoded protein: CASSLVLSSYNSPLHF. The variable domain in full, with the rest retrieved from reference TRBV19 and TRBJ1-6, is DGGITQSPKYLFRKEGQNVTLSCEQNLNHDAMYWYRQDPGQGLRLIYYSQIVNDFQKGDIAEGYSVSREKKESFPLTVTSAQKNPTAFYLCASSLVLSSYNSPLHFGNGTRLTVT.

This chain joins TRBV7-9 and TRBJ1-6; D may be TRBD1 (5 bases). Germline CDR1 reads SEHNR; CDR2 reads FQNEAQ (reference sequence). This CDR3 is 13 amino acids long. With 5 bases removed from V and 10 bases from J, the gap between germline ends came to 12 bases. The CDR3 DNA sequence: TGTGCCAGCAGCAGGGGAGTACGGTCACCCCTCCACTTT. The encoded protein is CASSRGVRSPLHF.

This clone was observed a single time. The CDR3 sequence is CASSQPGTGNQPQHF. In DNA form, the CDR3 reads TGTGCCAGCAGCCAACCCGGGACAGGGAATCAGCCCCAGCATTTT. This sequence joins TRBV5-4 and TRBJ1-5; 9 nucleotides line up with TRBD1. Germline V CDR1 and CDR2: SGHNT, YYREEE (reference sequence). Trimming removed 4 bases from V and 4 bases from J; junction bases left unmatched: 6. This CDR3 is built from 15 residues. The full variable domain, completed using reference TRBV5-4 and TRBJ1-5, is ETGVTQSPTHLIKTRGQQVTLRCSSQSGHNTVSWYQQALGQGPQFIFQYYREEENGRGNFPPRFSGLQFPNYSSELNVNALELDDSALYLCASSQPGTGNQPQHFGDGTRLSIL.

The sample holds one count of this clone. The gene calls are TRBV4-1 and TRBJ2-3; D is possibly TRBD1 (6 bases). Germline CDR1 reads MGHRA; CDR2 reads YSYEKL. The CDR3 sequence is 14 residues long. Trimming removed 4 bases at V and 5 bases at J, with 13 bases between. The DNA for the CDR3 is TGCGCCAGCAGCCTATCAGGGGAAAGAGATACGCAGTATTTT. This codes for CASSLSGERDTQYF.

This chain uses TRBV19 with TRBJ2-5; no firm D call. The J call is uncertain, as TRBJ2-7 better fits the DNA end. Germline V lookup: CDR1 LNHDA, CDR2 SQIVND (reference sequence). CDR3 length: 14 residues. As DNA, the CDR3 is TGTGCCAGTAAAAGGTACCGCAGAACCTACGAGCAGTACTTC. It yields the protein CASKRYRRTYEQYF.

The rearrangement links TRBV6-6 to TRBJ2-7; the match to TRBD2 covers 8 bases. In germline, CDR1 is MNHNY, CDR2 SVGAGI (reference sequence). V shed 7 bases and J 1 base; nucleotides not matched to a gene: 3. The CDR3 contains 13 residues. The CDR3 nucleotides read TGTGCCAGCAATAGCGGGGCGTCCTACGAGCAGTACGTC. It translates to CASNSGASYEQYV.

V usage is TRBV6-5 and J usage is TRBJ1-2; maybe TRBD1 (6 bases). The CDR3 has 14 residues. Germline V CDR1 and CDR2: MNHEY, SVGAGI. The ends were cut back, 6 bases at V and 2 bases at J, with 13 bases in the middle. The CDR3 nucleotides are TGTGCCAGCAGAAACAGGGAATTCAACTATGGCTACACCTTC. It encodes CASRNREFNYGYTF.

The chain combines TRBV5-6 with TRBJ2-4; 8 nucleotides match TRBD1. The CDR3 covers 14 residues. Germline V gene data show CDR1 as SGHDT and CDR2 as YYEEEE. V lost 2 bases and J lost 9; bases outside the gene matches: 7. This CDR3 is CASSFGDRTIIQYF. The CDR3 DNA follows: TGTGCCAGCAGCTTTGGGGACAGGACGATCATTCAGTACTTC.

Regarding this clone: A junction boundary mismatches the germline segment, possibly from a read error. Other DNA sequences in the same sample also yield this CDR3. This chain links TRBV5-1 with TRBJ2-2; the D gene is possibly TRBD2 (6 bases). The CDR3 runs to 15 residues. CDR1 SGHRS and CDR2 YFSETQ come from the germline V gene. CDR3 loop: CASRLAGGNTGELFF. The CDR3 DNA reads TGCGCCAGCAGATTGGCCGGGGGGAACACCGGGGAGCTGTTTTTT.